One and the same sample provided the 14 T cell receptor beta chains below, sequenced in a study of cytomegalovirus exposure and HLA in healthy donors. Researchers ran the PCR with 60 Vbeta and 13 Jbeta primers. This table comes from immunoSEQ multiplex PCR, and its TCRdb copy is limited to in-frame clones, with some not included. Among approximately 140,000 clones listed, 73% were seen once. Sequenced material: PBMCs. These receptors were taken from a human donor in good health.

The rearrangement joins TRBV10-1 to TRBJ2-1; 9 nucleotides align to TRBD1. This CDR3 spans 17 amino acids. CDR1 is WNHNN, CDR2 SYGVQD, per germline (reference sequence). V shed 1 base, J shed 2 bases, and the junction held 6 bases outside the gene matches. CDR3 in DNA: TGCGCCAGCAGTGAGTTTGGGGGACAGGGTACCTACAATGAGCAGTTCTTC. Protein: CASSEFGGQGTYNEQFF.

The chain couples TRBV10-3 to TRBJ2-1; 9 nucleotides align to TRBD1. V lost 0 bases, J lost 9 bases, and 9 bases stayed unmatched. CDR1 and CDR2 from the germline V gene are ENHRY and SYGVKD. This CDR3 is 16 amino acids long. This CDR3 is CAISESSQGAVSEQFF. The CDR3 DNA is TGTGCCATCAGTGAGTCGTCACAGGGGGCTGTATCTGAGCAGTTCTTC.

The chain joins TRBV7-9 to TRBJ2-7, with TRBD1 identical over 7 bases. V lost 5 bases and J lost 2; bases outside the gene matches: 9. The CDR3 consists of 15 residues. From germline, CDR1 is SEHNR and CDR2 FQNEAQ (reference sequence). CDR3 DNA sequence: TGTGCCAGCAGCCAAGCTTTGACAGGGCCCTACGAGCAGTACTTC. Translated: CASSQALTGPYEQYF.

CDR3 DNA sequence: TGCAGTGGACTTACCACAGATACGCAGTATTTT. This sequence encodes CSGLTTDTQYF. This rearrangement joins TRBV20-1 to TRBJ2-3; D remains ambiguous. Germline V gives CDR1 DFQATT, CDR2 SNEGSKA (reference sequence). This CDR3 spans 11 amino acids. With 7 bases removed from V and 2 bases from J, the gap between germline ends came to 7 bases.

The chain joins TRBV7-6 to TRBJ2-2, with D tentatively TRBD1 (5 bases). Per germline, CDR1 SGHVS and CDR2 FNYEAQ. V was trimmed by 1 base and J by 0 bases, leaving 12 bases between them. The CDR3 has 17 amino acids. Here the CDR3 reads CASSLDGWTPNTGELFF. In nucleotides, the CDR3 is TGTGCCAGCAGCTTAGATGGTTGGACACCGAACACCGGGGAGCTGTTTTTT.

With regard to this clone: Different DNA sequences within this sample yield the same CDR3. The chain's CDR3 is CASSLGRGSSYEQYF. The CDR3 nucleotides are TGCGCCAGCAGCTTAGGGAGGGGGAGCTCCTACGAGCAGTACTTC. J is TRBJ2-7 and V is TRBV5-1; D is perhaps TRBD2 (7 bases). The germline V and J ends were trimmed by 2 bases and 0 bases, with 12 bases remaining between them. The germline gives CDR1 SGHRS, CDR2 YFSETQ. The CDR3 has 15 residues.

As regards this clone: One junction end does not reproduce the germline sequence, and a read error may be involved. This sequence joins TRBV7-9 and TRBJ2-7; TRBD2 matches 7 bases. Germline CDR1 reads SEHNR; CDR2 reads FQNEAQ (reference sequence). This CDR3 region has 15 residues. The CDR3, as DNA: TGTTCCAGCAGCCTACTCAGCGGGGTTAGCTACGAGCAGTACTTC. Translation: CSSSLLSGVSYEQYF.

The chain employs TRBV10-3 and TRBJ2-3; D is unclear. The CDR3 consists of 16 residues. V dropped 0 bases and J dropped 3 bases, with 13 bases sitting between them. Germline-derived CDR1 and CDR2 are ENHRY and SYGVKD. CDR3: CAISESAEEFTDTQYF. The CDR3 nucleotides read TGTGCCATCAGTGAGTCGGCAGAGGAGTTTACAGATACGCAGTATTTT.

The chain joins TRBV5-1 to TRBJ2-1; 12 bases map to TRBD2. The CDR3 extends over 14 amino acids. The germline V gene encodes CDR1 SGHRS and CDR2 YFSETQ. The ends lost 6 bases at V and 9 bases at J; junction bases unmatched: 7. CDR3 sequence: CASKAASGGAEQFF. CDR3 DNA sequence: TGCGCCAGCAAGGCGGCTAGCGGGGGGGCTGAGCAGTTCTTC.

The chain links TRBV19 to TRBJ1-5; D ambiguous. Trimming left V 7 bases short and J 5 bases short, with 9 bases between. Germline values: CDR1 LNHDA, CDR2 SQIVND (reference sequence). This CDR3 contains 12 residues. The CDR3 DNA is TGTGCCAGTAAAAAGCGGGATCAGCCCCAGCATTTT. Amino acid sequence: CASKKRDQPQHF.

The chain carries TRBV29-1 and TRBJ2-1; D may be TRBD1 (6 bases). Trimming took 6 bases from V and 8 from J, leaving 14 bases between them. The CDR3 is 12 residues long. Germline CDR1 and CDR2: SQVTM and ANQGSEA. CDR3 nucleotide sequence: TGCAGCGTACACAGGGTTATGTATGAGCAGTTCTTC. Its protein product is CSVHRVMYEQFF.

This clone has only one observation. The chain employs TRBV5-1 and TRBJ1-1, with D tentatively TRBD1 (6 bases). CDR3 length equals 15 residues. The germline V and J ends were trimmed by 4 bases and 1 base, with 14 bases remaining between them. Germline V gene lookup returns CDR1 SGHRS and CDR2 YFSETQ. The CDR3 reads CASSPVGGANTEAFF. For the CDR3, the DNA is TGCGCCAGCAGCCCAGTTGGGGGCGCGAACACTGAAGCTTTCTTT.

The V gene is TRBV13, the J gene TRBJ2-1; TRBD2 aligns across 9 bases. J lost 3 bases, V lost 4 bases, and 4 bases had no gene match. This CDR3 is built from 15 residues. CDR1 is PRHDT and CDR2 is FYEKMQ in the germline V gene (reference sequence). CDR3 sequence (DNA): TGTGCCAGCAGCTCCGGGACTAGCAACTACAATGAGCAGTTCTTC. This encodes CASSSGTSNYNEQFF. The variable domain in full, completed from reference TRBV13 and TRBJ2-1, reads AAGVIQSPRHLIKEKRETATLKCYPIPRHDTVYWYQQGPGQDPQFLISFYEKMQSDKGSIPDRFSAQQFSDYHSELNMSSLELGDSALYFCASSSGTSNYNEQFFGPGTRLTVL.

The rearrangement joins TRBV27 to TRBJ1-1; possible D gene TRBD1, 6 bases. Germline V gives CDR1 MNHEY, CDR2 SMNVEV (reference sequence). The CDR3 consists of 13 residues. V lost 6 bases and J 5 bases, leaving 13 bases between the germline ends. The CDR3 sequence is CASRLQGSTEAFF. The CDR3 DNA reads TGTGCCAGCAGGTTACAGGGAAGTACTGAAGCTTTCTTT.